Following are 11 T cell receptor beta chains from one sample sequenced in a study of neurological immune-mediated disorders. Noted time point: longitudinal time-point 1 (baseline). TCRdb re-derived calls from the 5' RACE reads in MiXCR, one entry per CDR3 protein. The data contain some 68,000 distinct CDR3 sequences, around 13% of them singletons. The sequencing sample was made of PBMCs. Receptors originate from a female donor with HTLV-1-associated myelopathy (HAM/TSP).

This clonotype was detected many times. V and J are TRBV5-1 and TRBJ2-5; 8 nucleotides match TRBD1. V lost 2 bases and J lost 4; bases outside the gene matches: 7. CDR1 is SGHRS and CDR2 is YFSETQ in the germline V gene. The CDR3 is 15 residues long. CDR3 protein: CASSFWSDRVETQYF. CDR3 in DNA: TGCGCCAGCAGCTTTTGGTCGGACAGGGTAGAGACCCAGTACTTC.

This clonotype was recorded at least ten times. V and J are TRBV20-1 and TRBJ2-1, with 8 bases fitting TRBD2. Germline V lookup: CDR1 DFQATT, CDR2 SNEGSKA (reference sequence). The CDR3 runs to 14 residues. DNA of the CDR3: TGCAGCCGCCGTCCGGCGGGGGGTGACAATGAGCAGTTCTTC. It yields the protein CSRRPAGGDNEQFF.

This clonotype was seen a handful of times. The chain combines TRBV28 with TRBJ2-2; 7 bases are shared with TRBD1. Germline V gene sequence: CDR1 MDHEN, CDR2 SYDVKM. The trim removed 3 bases at V and 5 bases at J, leaving 6 bases unmatched. The CDR3 has 15 amino acids. Here the CDR3 DNA reads TGTGCCAGCAGTTTGACAGGGCCAGGGACCGGGGAGCTGTTTTTT. Translation: CASSLTGPGTGELFF.

This clonotype has a count of ten or more. This rearrangement joins TRBV5-1 to TRBJ2-3, with 11 bases lining up with TRBD1. The germline gives CDR1 SGHRS, CDR2 YFSETQ. J lost 4 bases, V lost 7 bases, and 8 bases had no gene match. The CDR3 has 15 residues. The CDR3 loop reads CASGTTGQGADTQYF. CDR3 DNA: TGCGCCAGCGGGACAACGGGACAGGGGGCAGATACGCAGTATTTT.

Many counts were recorded for this clonotype. V is TRBV15 and J is TRBJ1-2; the D gene is possibly TRBD1 (5 bases). Looked up from germline, CDR1 is LNHNV and CDR2 is YYDKDF (reference sequence). The ends were cut back, 0 bases at V and 2 bases at J, with 7 bases in the middle. This CDR3 comprises 14 residues. This CDR3 reads CATSRDRQNYGYTF. The CDR3 region has the DNA TGTGCCACCAGCAGAGATCGACAGAACTATGGCTACACCTTC.

This clonotype was counted ten times or more. The chain uses TRBV20-1 and TRBJ1-2, with D unclear. This CDR3 comprises 12 residues. Looked up from germline, CDR1 is DFQATT and CDR2 is SNEGSKA (reference sequence). Trimming pared 4 bases from V and 8 bases from J, leaving 14 bases between. The CDR3: CSAMPTSGGYTF. In DNA form, the CDR3 reads TGCAGTGCTATGCCTACATCAGGCGGCTACACCTTC.

Regarding this clonotype: A much larger clone is a single base away; this may be a read error. The rearrangement uses TRBV5-5 and TRBJ2-3, with D possibly TRBD2 on 5 matching bases. There are 13 residues in the CDR3. V lost 0 bases to trimming and J lost 6 bases, with 8 bases between them. The germline V gene has CDR1 SGHKS and CDR2 YYEKEE (reference sequence). The CDR3 nucleotides read TGTGCCAGCAGCTTGGCCGGGGTGGATACGCAGTATTTT. Residues: CASSLAGVDTQYF.

Ten or more counts support this clonotype. The rearrangement uses TRBV12-3 or TRBV12-4 and TRBJ2-3, with 7 bases matching TRBD1. This CDR3 region has 13 residues. The V and J ends lost 5 bases and 8 bases, in that order; junction bases with no gene match: 7. For the CDR3, the DNA is TGTGCCAGCAGTCGCGACAGGGACGGTACGCAGTATTTT. Translated, it gives CASSRDRDGTQYF.

This clonotype has a count of ten or more. The genes are TRBV5-1 and TRBJ1-1; D is possibly TRBD1 (6 bases). The CDR3 totals 15 residues. Germline V CDR1 and CDR2: SGHRS, YFSETQ. Trimming stripped 4 bases from V and 5 bases from J, with 18 bases between. The CDR3 reads CASSPVPEGGTEAFF. The CDR3 DNA is TGCGCCAGCAGCCCTGTACCCGAGGGGGGGACTGAAGCTTTCTTT.

This clonotype occurred once. Since a much larger clone is just one base distant, this may be a read error. This chain links TRBV12-5 with TRBJ2-5; D remains ambiguous. V shed 9 bases and J shed 5 bases, with 16 bases lying between them. CDR1 and CDR2 from the germline V gene are LGHNT and FRNRAP. This CDR3 comprises 13 residues. The DNA for the CDR3 is TGTGCTAGAGGTCTTTACACCCGGGAGACCCAGTACTTC. Translated, it gives CARGLYTRETQYF.

The V and J genes are TRBV2 and TRBJ2-7; tentatively, D is TRBD1 (5 bases). Looked up from germline, CDR1 is SNHLY and CDR2 is FYNNEI. V lost 5 bases and J 3 bases, leaving 11 bases between the germline ends. The CDR3 consists of 13 residues. The CDR3 region is CASSSPGYYEQYF. The CDR3 DNA reads as TGTGCCAGCAGTTCACCAGGGTACTACGAGCAGTACTTC.